The source of this TCR beta chain is a study of T-cell memory formation after mild COVID-19. Study-wide results and limits: CD4+ bias marked clones expanding day 15 to 37, unlike balanced contracting clones.

This clonotype was detected a few times. Antigen: not known. A single record per CDR3 protein comes from TCRdb applying MiXCR to the 5' RACE reads. This table has 400,000 or so distinct CDR3 sequences, around 18% appearing once. This CDR3 spans 17 amino acids. Germline assignment: CDR1 LGHDT and CDR2 YNNKEL (reference sequence). Losses at the gene ends were 4 bases for V and 3 bases for J; bases not matched to a gene: 12. The chain links TRBV3-1 to TRBJ1-5; TRBD1 matches at 7 bases. Source material: PBMCs or a T cell subset sorted from them (not recorded which). The receptor comes from an adult woman who had mild COVID-19 (a few samples of this study predate the infection). Cell type and time point are not known. Written as DNA, the CDR3 is TGTGCCAGCAGCCCAAACAGGGGAAACTTTGACAATCAGCCCCAGCATTTT. Encoded protein: CASSPNRGNFDNQPQHF.